The 28 T cell receptor beta chains below come from one sample, sequenced in a study of T cells in Graves' hyperthyroidism and ophthalmopathy. RNA transcripts provided the source from which TCR beta CDR3 regions were amplified. When the TCR CDR3 underwent first-round RT-PCR, the HTBI primer set was used. TCRdb reprocessed the multiplex PCR reads via MiXCR and lists one record per CDR3 protein. The sample comprises roughly 700,000 distinct CDR3 sequences, around 15% of which are singletons, and roughly 10% rests with the top ten. The specimen sequenced was blood. These TCRs come from a woman aged 18-30 years with Graves' hyperthyroidism.

This clonotype was recorded many times. V usage is TRBV24-1 and J usage is TRBJ1-2; D is unclear. Looked up from germline, CDR1 is KGHDR and CDR2 is SFDVKD. The CDR3 runs to 14 residues. Trimming cost V 4 bases and J 0 bases, with 8 bases left between them. The chain's CDR3 is CATSESGANYGYTF. The CDR3 region has the DNA TGTGCCACCAGTGAGAGTGGTGCTAACTATGGCTACACCTTC.

In its sample, this clonotype was seen many times. This chain uses TRBV28 with TRBJ2-1; D not certain. CDR1 MDHEN and CDR2 SYDVKM come from the germline V gene. The CDR3 is made up of 13 amino acids. V lost 6 bases, J lost 3 bases, and 9 bases lay in between. This chain's CDR3 is CASRPDFYNEQFF. The CDR3 nucleotides read TGTGCCAGCAGACCCGACTTCTACAATGAGCAGTTCTTC.

Many counts were recorded for this clonotype. This rearrangement joins TRBV28 to TRBJ1-2; D is possibly TRBD1 (6 bases). CDR3 length: 12 residues. Trimming left V 5 bases short and J 4 bases short, with 8 bases between. The germline V gene encodes CDR1 MDHEN and CDR2 SYDVKM. CDR3 bases: TGTGCCAGCAGTGGACAGCTCTATGGCTACACCTTC. Residues: CASSGQLYGYTF.

The V and J genes are TRBV10-2 and TRBJ1-2; 7 bases agree with TRBD1. The junction had 7 bases not matched to a gene; V was cut back by 6 bases and J by 0 bases. The CDR3 sequence is 15 residues long. Germline V gene data show CDR1 as WSHSY and CDR2 as SAAADI. The DNA of the CDR3 is TGCGCCAGCAGCGGTGGGACAGTGCCTAACTATGGCTACACCTTC. The encoded protein is CASSGGTVPNYGYTF.

This clonotype has more than one count but fewer than ten. The chain joins TRBV19 to TRBJ1-1; D call uncertain. The V end lost 5 bases, the J end lost 3 bases, and 10 bases lay between the germline ends. This CDR3 has 13 residues. The germline V gene has CDR1 LNHDA and CDR2 SQIVND (reference sequence). This CDR3 is CASSGESHTEAFF. CDR3 bases: TGTGCCAGTAGTGGTGAGTCGCACACTGAAGCTTTCTTT.

V gene TRBV12-3 or TRBV12-4 combines with J gene TRBJ1-2; TRBD1 matches at 7 bases. There are 14 residues in the CDR3. The ends lost 6 bases at V and 8 bases at J; junction bases unmatched: 12. The CDR3 protein is CASRGDSGVVGYTF. The CDR3 DNA follows: TGTGCCAGCAGGGGGGACAGTGGGGTAGTAGGCTACACCTTC.

The genes are TRBV19 and TRBJ2-4; no firm D call. Germline assignment: CDR1 LNHDA and CDR2 SQIVND (reference sequence). The CDR3 spans 10 residues. Trimming took 9 bases from V and 4 from J, leaving 4 bases between them. The DNA of the CDR3 is TGTGCCAGCGGAAAAAACATTCAGTACTTC. Translated, it gives CASGKNIQYF.

This clonotype was observed at least ten times. This chain uses TRBV7-6 with TRBJ1-4; D uncertain. The germline gives CDR1 SGHVS, CDR2 FNYEAQ. V was clipped by 2 bases and J by 1 base, with 8 bases between them. The CDR3 contains 15 residues. CDR3 amino acids: CASSLSAKTNEKLFF. The CDR3 DNA follows: TGTGCCAGCAGCTTATCTGCGAAAACTAATGAAAAACTGTTTTTT.

This clonotype was recorded a few times. This chain uses TRBV20-1 with TRBJ1-2; D is unresolved. The CDR3 has 12 amino acids. Per germline, CDR1 DFQATT and CDR2 SNEGSKA (reference sequence). The V and J ends lost 6 bases and 6 bases respectively, with 14 bases between them. The CDR3 sequence is CSATPDSNGYTF. CDR3 in DNA: TGCAGTGCAACTCCCGACTCAAATGGCTACACCTTC.

Ten or more counts support this clonotype. CDR3 residues: CASSLARGNTEAFF. CDR3 coding DNA: TGTGCCAGCAGTTTAGCGCGCGGGAACACTGAAGCTTTCTTT. The rearrangement uses TRBV12-3 or TRBV12-4 and TRBJ1-1; no definite D call. The CDR3 contains 14 residues. With 0 bases removed from V and 1 base from J, the gap between germline ends came to 6 bases.

This clonotype has a handful of counts. The V gene is TRBV13, the J gene TRBJ1-3; D is undetermined. CDR1 is PRHDT and CDR2 is FYEKMQ in the germline V gene (reference sequence). CDR3 length: 14 residues. Trimming removed 5 bases at V and 0 bases at J, with 8 bases between. This CDR3 reads CASSPPHSGNTIYF. CDR3 DNA: TGTGCCAGCAGCCCCCCCCACTCTGGAAACACCATATATTTT.

This clonotype has ten or more counts. This chain uses TRBV20-1 with TRBJ2-1, with 11 nucleotides matching TRBD1. The CDR3 length is 14 residues. The junction had 7 bases not matched to a gene; V was cut back by 5 bases and J by 7 bases. Germline assignment: CDR1 DFQATT and CDR2 SNEGSKA (reference sequence). CDR3 in amino acids: CSAPRGQGANEQFF. The CDR3 DNA is TGCAGTGCTCCCCGCGGACAGGGGGCGAATGAGCAGTTCTTC.

V usage is TRBV15 and J usage is TRBJ2-2, with D perhaps given as TRBD1 or TRBD2 (5 bases each). CDR1 and CDR2 (germline): LNHNV, YYDKDF (reference sequence). CDR3 size: 15 residues. V was clipped by 2 bases and J by 4 bases, with 11 bases between them. CDR3 sequence reads: CATSRKGSFTGELFF. In DNA, the CDR3 is TGTGCCACCAGCAGAAAGGGGAGTTTCACCGGGGAGCTGTTTTTT.

Only a few counts were recorded for this clonotype. The gene calls are TRBV20-1 and TRBJ2-5; possible D gene TRBD1, 6 bases. With 0 bases removed from V and 7 bases from J, the gap between germline ends came to 9 bases. CDR1 and CDR2 (germline): DFQATT, SNEGSKA (reference sequence). CDR3 length equals 12 residues. CDR3: CSARDIGGTQYF. For the CDR3, the DNA is TGCAGTGCTAGAGATATAGGGGGGACCCAGTACTTC.

Notes on this clonotype: Given the absence of the conserved phenylalanine or tryptophan at the CDR3 end, a read error is likely. This chain joins TRBV2 and TRBJ2-5; D not resolved. The CDR3 spans 13 residues. The germline gives CDR1 SNHLY, CDR2 FYNNEI. V was trimmed by 7 bases and J by 3 bases, leaving 12 bases between them. The CDR3 DNA is TGTGCCAGCAAGGTGGTGAGGAAAGAGACCCAGTACCTC. This gives the protein CASKVVRKETQYL.

This clonotype showed up many times. V usage is TRBV2 and J usage is TRBJ2-2; no definite D call. V lost 5 bases, J lost 0 bases, and 7 bases lay in between. The germline gives CDR1 SNHLY, CDR2 FYNNEI. This CDR3 contains 14 residues. The CDR3 loop is CASSRRSNTGELFF. The CDR3 region has the DNA TGTGCCAGCAGTAGACGGTCGAACACCGGGGAGCTGTTTTTT.

A remark on this clonotype: The junction departs from germline at one end; a sequencing error may be responsible. The chain is built from TRBV5-1 and TRBJ2-2; 7 bases are a match to TRBD1. CDR3 length equals 14 residues. Germline-derived CDR1 and CDR2 are SGHRS and YFSETQ. This CDR3 is CASSPGQNTGELVF. The DNA of the CDR3 is TGCGCCAGCAGCCCGGGACAGAACACCGGGGAGCTGGTTTTT.

This clonotype was picked up many times. The chain joins TRBV18 to TRBJ1-5; no clear D. CDR1 and CDR2 (germline): KGHSH, LQKENI. There are 14 residues in the CDR3. V was shortened by 5 bases and J by 3 bases, with 11 bases between the two germline ends. This chain's CDR3 is CASSEVSTNQPQHF. The CDR3 nucleotides are TGTGCCAGCTCAGAAGTAAGCACCAATCAGCCCCAGCATTTT.

This clonotype showed up many times. The chain couples TRBV7-2 to TRBJ2-3; 7 bases align to TRBD2. The V gene's germline CDR1 is SGHTA and CDR2 FQGNSA. CDR3 length: 14 residues. V trimming: 5 bases; J trimming: 5 bases; junction bases outside the gene matches: 7. The chain's CDR3 is CASSPGGSGDTQYF. The CDR3 DNA reads TGTGCCAGCAGCCCCGGGGGGTCTGGAGATACGCAGTATTTT.

The chain carries TRBV18 and TRBJ1-2; D may be TRBD1 (6 bases). Germline CDR1 and CDR2: KGHSH and LQKENI. The CDR3 extends over 16 amino acids. Trimming cost V 5 bases and J 1 base, with 17 bases left between them. The CDR3 loop reads CASSATTGKVNYGYTF. In DNA, the CDR3 is TGTGCCAGCTCAGCTACTACAGGGAAGGTTAACTATGGCTACACCTTC.

There are a few counts of this clonotype. The chain joins TRBV4-1 to TRBJ2-3, with D perhaps matching TRBD2 (6 bases). The CDR3 is made up of 16 amino acids. Trimming shortened V by 3 bases and J by 7 bases, and 20 bases separated the two germline ends. From germline, CDR1 is MGHRA and CDR2 YSYEKL. This chain's CDR3 is CASSHPGREPTNTQYF. The CDR3 DNA is TGCGCCAGCAGCCATCCCGGTCGGGAGCCCACGAATACGCAGTATTTT.

This clonotype was found a few times. The rearrangement links TRBV28 to TRBJ2-6; D gene ambiguous. The CDR3 runs to 16 residues. Trimming shortened V by 3 bases and J by 2 bases, and 11 bases separated the two germline ends. The germline V gene has CDR1 MDHEN and CDR2 SYDVKM. This CDR3 is CASSFTDSAGANVLTF. DNA of the CDR3: TGTGCCAGCAGTTTTACAGACTCGGCTGGGGCCAACGTCCTGACTTTC.

CDR3 amino acids: CASSLGQTTYEQYF. CDR3 in DNA: TGTGCCAGCAGTTTAGGACAGACTACCTACGAGCAGTACTTC. The chain links TRBV27 to TRBJ2-7; D might be TRBD1 (6 bases). CDR1 and CDR2 from the germline V gene are MNHEY and SMNVEV (reference sequence). Trimming removed 2 bases at V and 2 bases at J, with 10 bases between. The CDR3 is made up of 14 amino acids.

The table lists this clonotype with many counts. This chain joins TRBV20-1 and TRBJ2-6; D possibly corresponds to TRBD1 (6 bases). Germline CDR1 reads DFQATT; CDR2 reads SNEGSKA (reference sequence). The CDR3 extends over 16 amino acids. Trimming pared 0 bases from V and 0 bases from J, leaving 9 bases between. The DNA for the CDR3 is TGCAGTGCTAGAGATGTACAGGGCTCTGGGGCCAACGTCCTGACTTTC. Translated: CSARDVQGSGANVLTF.

As for this clonotype: A much larger clonotype is one base distant, so this may be a read error. V is TRBV11-3 and J is TRBJ2-1, with 8 bases identical to TRBD2. The germline V gene has CDR1 SGHNT and CDR2 YENEEA. The CDR3 spans 15 residues. Trimming removed 6 bases from V and 8 bases from J; junction bases left unmatched: 12. DNA of the CDR3: TGTGCCAGCAGAGGTGTCGGGAGGGCCCCCCATGAGCAGTTCTTC. It is translated as CASRGVGRAPHEQFF.

This clonotype has a count of ten or more. The chain carries TRBV2 and TRBJ2-3; no firm D call. Germline V gene lookup returns CDR1 SNHLY and CDR2 FYNNEI. CDR3 length equals 13 residues. The V and J ends lost 0 bases and 7 bases respectively, with 8 bases between them. Here the CDR3 reads CASSEAQTYTQYF. Here the CDR3 DNA reads TGTGCCAGCAGTGAAGCGCAAACCTATACGCAGTATTTT.

This clonotype was counted many times. The chain links TRBV12-3 or TRBV12-4 to TRBJ2-1; 7 bases match TRBD2. The CDR3 is 15 amino acids. V gave up 4 bases and J gave up 4 bases; unmatched junction bases: 7. The CDR3 nucleotides read TGTGCCAGCAGTTCTAGGGCTAGCGGTTACAATGAGCAGTTCTTC. Protein: CASSSRASGYNEQFF.

The table lists this clonotype with a few counts. This may stem from a read error, because a much larger clone lies one nucleotide away. V and J are TRBV2 and TRBJ2-7; D not certain. The CDR3 spans 12 residues. Germline V gene data show CDR1 as SNHLY and CDR2 as FYNNEI. Deletions cut 8 bases from V and 2 bases from J, with 10 bases between. The chain's CDR3 is CASGHSAYEQYF. CDR3 nucleotides: TGTGCCAGCGGCCACAGCGCCTACGAGCAGTACTTC.